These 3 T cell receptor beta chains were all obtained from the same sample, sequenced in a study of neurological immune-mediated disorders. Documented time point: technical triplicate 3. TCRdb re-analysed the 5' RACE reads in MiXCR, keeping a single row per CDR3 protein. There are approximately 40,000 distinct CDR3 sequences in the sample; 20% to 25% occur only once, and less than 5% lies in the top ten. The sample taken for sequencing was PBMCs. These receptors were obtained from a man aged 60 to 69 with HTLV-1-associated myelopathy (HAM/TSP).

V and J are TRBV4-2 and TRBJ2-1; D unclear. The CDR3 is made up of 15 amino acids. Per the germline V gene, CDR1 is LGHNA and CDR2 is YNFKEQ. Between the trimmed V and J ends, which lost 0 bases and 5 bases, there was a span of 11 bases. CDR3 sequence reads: CASSQDVGRNNEQFF. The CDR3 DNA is TGTGCCAGCAGCCAAGATGTCGGCAGGAACAATGAGCAGTTCTTC.

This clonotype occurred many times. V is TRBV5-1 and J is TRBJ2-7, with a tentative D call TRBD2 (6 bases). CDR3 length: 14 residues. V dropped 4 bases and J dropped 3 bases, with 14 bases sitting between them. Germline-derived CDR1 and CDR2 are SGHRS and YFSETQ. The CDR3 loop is CASSGRTVDYEQYF. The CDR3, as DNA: TGCGCCAGCAGCGGGAGGACGGTAGACTACGAGCAGTACTTC.

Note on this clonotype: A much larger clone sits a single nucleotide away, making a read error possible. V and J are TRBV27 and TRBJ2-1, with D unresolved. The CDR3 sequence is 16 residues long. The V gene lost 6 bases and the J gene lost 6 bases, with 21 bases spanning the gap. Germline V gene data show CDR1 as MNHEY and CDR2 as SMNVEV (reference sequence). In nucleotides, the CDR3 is TGTGCCAGCAGACCGCAAGGAATAGCCTTACCCAATGAGCAGTTCTTC. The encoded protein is CASRPQGIALPNEQFF.